A single sample is the source of the 14 T cell receptor beta chains below, sequenced in a study of OX40 agonist ivuxolimab in advanced cancers. Profiled with immunoSEQ multiplex PCR; TCRdb holds only in-frame clones, not every one. Among about 49,000 clones listed, about 95% were seen once. The sample here was CD4+ or CD8+ T cells sorted from blood, taken in a trial of the OX40 agonist ivuxolimab. The origin of the receptors is an adult with an advanced solid tumor such as melanoma, head and neck, liver or kidney cancer.

J is TRBJ2-1 and V is TRBV4-3, with D unclear. Trimming took off 0 bases at V and 8 bases at J, with 8 bases between the two ends. From germline, CDR1 is LGHNA and CDR2 YSLEER. CDR3 length: 13 residues. This chain's CDR3 is CASSQDQVDEQFF. In DNA, the CDR3 is TGCGCCAGCAGCCAAGATCAAGTGGATGAGCAGTTCTTC.

This clone showed up just once. The rearrangement joins TRBV19 to TRBJ1-1; D remains unclear. The CDR3 sequence is 14 residues long. V was cut by 7 bases and J by 1 base, with 13 bases left in between. In germline, CDR1 is LNHDA, CDR2 SQIVND (reference sequence). CDR3 DNA sequence: TGTGCCAGTAAGGAGCGGGGTGGGAACACTGAAGCTTTCTTT. Its translation is CASKERGGNTEAFF.

J is TRBJ1-5 and V is TRBV4-1, with D perhaps matching TRBD1 (5 bases). The germline CDR1 and CDR2 sequences are MGHRA and YSYEKL. V was cut by 5 bases and J by 1 base, with 12 bases left in between. This CDR3 has 15 amino acids. CDR3 nucleotide sequence: TGCGCCAGCAGCTCCACGACAGCGAGCAATCAGCCCCAGCATTTT. It codes for CASSSTTASNQPQHF.

The V call is TRBV5-1, the J call TRBJ2-7, with D possibly matching TRBD1 (5 bases). The V and J ends lost 2 bases and 5 bases respectively, with 23 bases between them. The CDR3 covers 17 residues. The germline V gene has CDR1 SGHRS and CDR2 YFSETQ. CDR3 nucleotide sequence: TGCGCCAGCAGCTTAGGTGTCAGGGCCCTGTCTTTGGACGAGCAGTACTTC. Protein product: CASSLGVRALSLDEQYF.

This sequence joins TRBV6-1 and TRBJ1-1; D unclear. The germline V gene encodes CDR1 MNHNS and CDR2 SASEGT. Trimming cost V 0 bases and J 0 bases, with 14 bases left between them. The CDR3 totals 17 residues. Here the CDR3 DNA reads TGTGCCAGCAGTGAAGCCTTCCTGGGCTTCCTGAACACTGAAGCTTTCTTT. Encoded protein: CASSEAFLGFLNTEAFF.

V gene TRBV10-3 combines with J gene TRBJ2-6, with D perhaps TRBD2 (6 bases). This CDR3 comprises 14 residues. The germline V and J ends were trimmed by 5 bases and 5 bases, with 10 bases remaining between them. The germline V gene encodes CDR1 ENHRY and CDR2 SYGVKD. Here the CDR3 reads CAISSGTWANVLTF. CDR3 nucleotide sequence: TGTGCCATCAGTTCCGGGACTTGGGCCAACGTCCTGACTTTC.

The chain combines TRBV19 with TRBJ1-1; D remains unclear. The CDR3 totals 13 residues. The ends were cut back, 2 bases at V and 2 bases at J, with 6 bases in the middle. Germline CDR1 reads LNHDA; CDR2 reads SQIVND (reference sequence). CDR3 in DNA: TGTGCCAGTAGTATAACGGGCAACACTGAAGCTTTCTTT. It yields the protein CASSITGNTEAFF.

The CDR3 protein is CASSVGLAEYEQYF. For the CDR3, the DNA is TGTGCCAGCAGCGTAGGGTTAGCGGAGTACGAGCAGTACTTC. V and J are TRBV9 and TRBJ2-7; D may be TRBD2 (6 bases). The germline CDR1 and CDR2 sequences are SGDLS and YYNGEE. This CDR3 comprises 14 residues. Trimming stripped 0 bases from V and 4 bases from J, with 11 bases between.

V usage is TRBV27 and J usage is TRBJ1-1; D is possibly TRBD1 (5 bases). Deletions cut 2 bases from V and 8 bases from J, with 12 bases between. This CDR3 comprises 13 residues. Germline CDR1 and CDR2: MNHEY and SMNVEV (reference sequence). The CDR3 DNA reads TGTGCCAGCAGTTTAATGGGGCCCCACGAAGCTTTCTTT. It codes for CASSLMGPHEAFF.

This clone was observed a few times. The chain joins TRBV7-6 to TRBJ1-2; 10 bases are shared with TRBD1. V lost 8 bases to trimming and J lost 0 bases; unmatched junction nucleotides: 15. The CDR3 spans 18 residues. CDR1 is SGHVS and CDR2 is FNYEAQ in the germline V gene. DNA for the CDR3: TGTGCCAGCGCCCTATACGCGGGACAGGGGCTCACTAACTATGGCTACACCTTC. It encodes CASALYAGQGLTNYGYTF.

This clone showed up just a few times. The rearrangement links TRBV5-1 to TRBJ1-2; 8 nucleotides line up with TRBD1. This CDR3 contains 14 residues. In germline, CDR1 is SGHRS, CDR2 YFSETQ. Trimming cost V 4 bases and J 2 bases; bases outside gene matches: 4. CDR3 bases: TGCGCCAGCAGCCCGGGACAGGTCAACTATGGCTACACCTTC. It translates to CASSPGQVNYGYTF.

This clone was observed once. The genes are TRBV27 and TRBJ1-5, with TRBD1 matching 8 bases. The trim removed 2 bases at V and 1 base at J, leaving 7 bases unmatched. This CDR3 is built from 17 residues. Germline V gene sequence: CDR1 MNHEY, CDR2 SMNVEV (reference sequence). DNA of the CDR3: TGTGCCAGCAGTTTAACCCCGACAGGGGCGAGCAATCAGCCCCAGCATTTT. This codes for CASSLTPTGASNQPQHF.

The V and J genes are TRBV19 and TRBJ2-7; unclear D gene. Germline lookup yields CDR1 LNHDA and CDR2 SQIVND (reference sequence). Trimming removed 5 bases at V and 3 bases at J, with 14 bases between. The CDR3 sequence is 14 residues long. Written as DNA, the CDR3 is TGTGCCAGTAGTTACCGGGCCGTTAGCTACGAGCAGTACTTC. Amino acids: CASSYRAVSYEQYF.

The chain uses TRBV10-1 and TRBJ1-5, with TRBD1 matching 9 bases. Unmatched junction bases numbered 8, after V lost 5 bases and J lost 6 bases. The CDR3 has 15 amino acids. Germline CDR1 WNHNN, CDR2 SYGVQD (reference sequence). CDR3 sequence reads: CASSRPDRGGQPQHF. In DNA form, the CDR3 reads TGCGCCAGCAGTCGACCGGACAGGGGTGGTCAGCCCCAGCATTTT.